This T cell receptor (beta chain) was sequenced during a study of shared clonotypes between healthy human individuals. V was pared by 1 base and J by 1 base, with 6 bases of the junction left unmatched. CDR3 length equals 16 residues. Per germline, CDR1 LGHNA and CDR2 YNFKEQ. Every immunoSEQ plate was one replicate of a subset's evenly spread DNA. Assay: immunoSEQ multiplex PCR; the TCRdb copy retains only in-frame clones and omits some. The sample holds approximately 1.5 million clones, roughly 98.5% seen once. This receptor was taken from a man aged 25 to 40 in good health. The specimen was naive CD4+ T cells sorted from blood. Specified subset: CD45RA+ positively selected. The rearrangement uses TRBV4-2 and TRBJ2-7; 8 bases line up with TRBD2. The CDR3 DNA reads TGTGCCAGCAGCCAAGTTATTAGCGGGACATCCTACGAGCAGTACTTC. Protein: CASSQVISGTSYEQYF.